The 27 T cell receptor beta chains below all came from one sample that was sequenced in a study of blood T cell repertoires in COVID-19. Clones were sequenced by immunoSEQ multiplex PCR, and TCRdb holds only the in-frame ones, with some missing. The data contain 110,000 to 150,000 clones, approximately 87% of them singletons. Material: peripheral blood. These receptor sequences come from a human donor in a cohort sampled during active COVID-19.

The chain combines TRBV5-1 with TRBJ1-4; weak D call: TRBD1 (6 bases). V gave up 2 bases and J gave up 8 bases, with 19 bases separating them. The germline CDR1 and CDR2 sequences are SGHRS and YFSETQ. This CDR3 contains 16 residues. CDR3 coding DNA: TGCGCCAGCAGCTTTTCTTTTGGGGGCGCCGAAGAAAAACTGTTTTTT. Protein sequence: CASSFSFGGAEEKLFF.

The chain is built from TRBV5-1 and TRBJ2-1, with TRBD2 identical over 12 bases. Germline CDR1 reads SGHRS; CDR2 reads YFSETQ. CDR3 size: 13 residues. The V gene end was trimmed by 7 bases and the J gene end by 10 bases; junction bases not matched to a gene: 6. The CDR3 region is CASGLAGWEEQFF. CDR3 coding DNA: TGCGCCAGCGGACTAGCGGGGTGGGAGGAGCAGTTCTTC. Variable domain in full (rest from reference TRBV5-1 and TRBJ2-1): KAGVTQTPRYLIKTRGQQVTLSCSPISGHRSVSWYQQTPGQGLQFLFEYFSETQRNKGNFPGRFSGRQFSNSRSEMNVSTLELGDSALYLCASGLAGWEEQFFGPGTRLTVL.

The chain carries TRBV28 and TRBJ1-5, with a possible D match to TRBD1 (5 bases). Germline CDR1 and CDR2: MDHEN and SYDVKM. The CDR3 totals 16 residues. V was pared by 2 bases and J by 0 bases, with 11 bases between. The CDR3 loop is CASSLRLRVSNQPQHF. CDR3 bases: TGTGCCAGCAGTTTACGTCTCAGGGTTAGCAATCAGCCCCAGCATTTT.

In this sample, this clone turned up a few times. The gene calls are TRBV4-2 and TRBJ1-2; a possible D gene is TRBD1 (5 bases). V lost 2 bases and J 3 bases, leaving 16 bases between the germline ends. The CDR3 contains 16 residues. Germline V lookup: CDR1 LGHNA, CDR2 YNFKEQ. CDR3 sequence reads: CASSQQYGGADYGYTF. The CDR3 region has the DNA TGTGCCAGCAGCCAACAGTACGGGGGAGCCGACTATGGCTACACCTTC.

The chain couples TRBV5-5 to TRBJ1-4; 9 bases match TRBD1. Germline V gives CDR1 SGHKS, CDR2 YYEKEE (reference sequence). CDR3 length: 16 amino acids. The ends lost 4 bases at V and 3 bases at J; junction bases unmatched: 7. The CDR3 DNA reads as TGTGCCAGCAGCACACAGGGGGCTGCACCTAATGAAAAACTGTTTTTT. This sequence encodes CASSTQGAAPNEKLFF.

The rearrangement uses TRBV2 and TRBJ2-1, with D perhaps matching TRBD2 (6 bases). The length of the CDR3 is 14 residues. The germline V gene encodes CDR1 SNHLY and CDR2 FYNNEI. With 9 bases removed from V and 2 bases from J, the gap between germline ends came to 14 bases. The CDR3 nucleotides read TGTGCCAGAGGGGCGGGGACCACCTACAATGAGCAGTTCTTC. Its protein is CARGAGTTYNEQFF.

V usage is TRBV5-4 and J usage is TRBJ1-1; 11 nucleotides align to TRBD1. Per the germline V gene, CDR1 is SGHNT and CDR2 is YYREEE (reference sequence). CDR3 size: 17 residues. Unmatched junction bases numbered 13, after V lost 4 bases and J lost 5 bases. The DNA for the CDR3 is TGTGCCAGCAGCAGCGGACAGGGGGCGCCCGGGGAAACTGAAGCTTTCTTT. Its translation is CASSSGQGAPGETEAFF.

This clone was found once. The gene calls are TRBV7-2 and TRBJ2-2; no firm D call. Looked up from germline, CDR1 is SGHTA and CDR2 is FQGNSA. V dropped 1 base and J dropped 3 bases, with 9 bases sitting between them. There are 15 residues in the CDR3. The CDR3: CASSLDGADTGELFF. As DNA, the CDR3 is TGTGCCAGCAGCTTAGATGGCGCGGACACCGGGGAGCTGTTTTTT.

This clone was seen only once. J is TRBJ2-1 and V is TRBV5-5, with 8 bases identical to TRBD2. The CDR3 contains 16 residues. The germline V gene encodes CDR1 SGHKS and CDR2 YYEKEE (reference sequence). V trimming: 4 bases; J trimming: 8 bases; junction bases outside the gene matches: 14. In nucleotides, the CDR3 is TGTGCCAGCAGCGAGCGGGGGTCGGGGGTTCCCGATGAGCAGTTCTTC. It is translated as CASSERGSGVPDEQFF.

The chain combines TRBV28 with TRBJ2-1; D gene unclear. This CDR3 comprises 12 residues. Trimming took 6 bases from V and 10 from J, leaving 13 bases between them. Germline CDR1 is MDHEN and CDR2 is SYDVKM. The DNA of the CDR3 is TGTGCCAGCAGCCCCCCGGCGCGGGAGCAGTTCTTC. Its protein is CASSPPAREQFF.

The J gene is TRBJ2-7, the V gene TRBV3-1 (or the pseudogene TRBV3-2); D remains unclear. The CDR3 totals 13 residues. The V gene's germline CDR1 is LGHDT and CDR2 YNNKEL (reference sequence). With 8 bases removed from V and 2 bases from J, the gap between germline ends came to 13 bases. The CDR3 is CASAPRYTYEQYV. The CDR3 DNA reads TGTGCCAGCGCCCCGCGGTACACCTACGAGCAGTACGTC.

This sequence joins TRBV7-2 and TRBJ1-3, with 7 positions matching TRBD1. With V trimmed by 0 bases and J by 7 bases, 9 bases remained unmatched. This CDR3 has 16 residues. Germline CDR1 SGHTA, CDR2 FQGNSA. Here the CDR3 reads CASSLASSQGWNTIYF. DNA for the CDR3: TGTGCCAGCAGCTTAGCGAGTTCACAGGGGTGGAACACCATATATTTT.

This clone was recorded only once. The rearrangement joins TRBV25-1 to TRBJ2-1; 8 positions agree with TRBD2. J was trimmed by 4 bases and V by 4 bases; bases with no gene match: 6. Germline V lookup: CDR1 MGHDK, CDR2 SYGVNS. The CDR3 runs to 15 residues. The CDR3 bases are TGTGCCAGCAGTGCGGCGGTAGCGGGGTACAATGAGCAGTTCTTC. Amino acid sequence: CASSAAVAGYNEQFF.

The chain links TRBV7-2 to TRBJ2-1; the match to TRBD2 covers 8 bases. V shed 5 bases and J 9 bases; nucleotides not matched to a gene: 9. The germline gives CDR1 SGHTA, CDR2 FQGNSA. The CDR3 has 14 residues. DNA of the CDR3: TGTGCCAGCAGCCCAGGGACTAGGAAGGGTGAGCAGTTCTTC. Translation: CASSPGTRKGEQFF.

The genes are TRBV5-1 and TRBJ2-5; TRBD2 matches at 10 bases. Trimming at V came to 4 bases and at J to 7 bases, leaving 10 bases not matched to a gene. Per the germline V gene, CDR1 is SGHRS and CDR2 is YFSETQ. CDR3 size: 15 residues. CDR3 sequence reads: CASSVGTSVSGTQYF. CDR3 in DNA: TGCGCCAGCAGCGTCGGGACTAGCGTTTCGGGGACCCAGTACTTC. Variable domain in full (rest from reference TRBV5-1 and TRBJ2-5): KAGVTQTPRYLIKTRGQQVTLSCSPISGHRSVSWYQQTPGQGLQFLFEYFSETQRNKGNFPGRFSGRQFSNSRSEMNVSTLELGDSALYLCASSVGTSVSGTQYFGPGTRLLVL.

This clone was recorded only once. V is TRBV29-1 and J is TRBJ1-1; 9 bases agree with TRBD1. The germline V gene has CDR1 SQVTM and CDR2 ANQGSEA. Trimming removed 1 base from V and 5 bases from J; junction bases left unmatched: 8. The CDR3 extends over 15 amino acids. CDR3 in DNA: TGCAGCGTTGAAGGCGGGACAGGGTTTCGGACTGAAGCTTTCTTT. Its protein product is CSVEGGTGFRTEAFF.

The chain uses TRBV5-1 and TRBJ2-5; 12 nucleotides align to TRBD1. The V gene end was trimmed by 5 bases and the J gene end by 5 bases; junction bases not matched to a gene: 4. The CDR3 has 14 residues. In germline, CDR1 is SGHRS, CDR2 YFSETQ. The CDR3 DNA reads TGCGCCAGCAGAGGGACAGGGGGCGGGGAGACCCAGTACTTC. It encodes CASRGTGGGETQYF.

The V gene is TRBV25-1, the J gene TRBJ2-3, with 7 bases that match TRBD2. The CDR3 has 14 residues. From germline, CDR1 is MGHDK and CDR2 SYGVNS. V dropped 3 bases and J dropped 7; count of bases not matched to a gene: 7. The CDR3 protein is CASSDQWGGNTQYF. The CDR3 region has the DNA TGTGCCAGCAGTGACCAATGGGGGGGAAATACGCAGTATTTT.

V is TRBV28 and J is TRBJ1-6; a weak D match, TRBD1 (6 bases). Trimming took off 11 bases at V and 3 bases at J, with 11 bases between the two ends. Germline lookup yields CDR1 MDHEN and CDR2 SYDVKM. This CDR3 region has 13 residues. In DNA, the CDR3 is TGTGCCTCCGGGGACAACTATAATTCACCCCTCCACTTT. Translation: CASGDNYNSPLHF.

V gene TRBV7-9 combines with J gene TRBJ1-1, with D possibly matching TRBD1 (5 bases). Trimming left V 1 base short and J 8 bases short, with 23 bases between. The germline V gene has CDR1 SEHNR and CDR2 FQNEAQ (reference sequence). This CDR3 is built from 17 residues. CDR3 region: CASSLEGVGNTGREAFF. The CDR3 nucleotides read TGTGCCAGCAGCTTAGAAGGGGTTGGGAACACCGGGCGGGAAGCTTTCTTT.

V is TRBV7-6 and J is TRBJ1-2, with 11 bases fitting TRBD1. There are 13 residues in the CDR3. Germline loops: CDR1 SGHVS, CDR2 FNYEAQ. V was pared by 4 bases and J by 6 bases, with 1 base of the junction left unmatched. The DNA for the CDR3 is TGTGCCAGCAGCTCGGGACAGGGGGATGGCTACACCTTC. Protein sequence: CASSSGQGDGYTF. Combining the CDR3 with reference TRBV7-6 and TRBJ1-2 gives the whole variable domain GAGVSQSPRYKVTKRGQDVALRCDPISGHVSLYWYRQALGQGPEFLTYFNYEAQQDKSGLPNDRFSAERPEGSISTLTIQRTEQRDSAMYRCASSSGQGDGYTFGSGTRLTVV.

This sequence joins TRBV19 and TRBJ2-1, with D perhaps matching TRBD2 (6 bases). V lost 5 bases to trimming and J lost 6 bases, with 20 bases between them. Looked up from germline, CDR1 is LNHDA and CDR2 is SQIVND (reference sequence). The CDR3 has 16 amino acids. The CDR3 region is CASSSRGKRGGNEQFF. The DNA for the CDR3 is TGTGCCAGTAGTTCACGGGGGAAACGAGGCGGCAATGAGCAGTTCTTC.

The V gene is TRBV30, the J gene TRBJ2-3; 8 positions match TRBD1. Germline V gene lookup returns CDR1 GTSNPN and CDR2 SVGIG (reference sequence). V was pared by 4 bases and J by 6 bases, with 6 bases of the junction left unmatched. This CDR3 contains 13 residues. The CDR3 is CAWTDDRGDTQYF. CDR3 DNA: TGTGCCTGGACTGACGACAGGGGTGATACGCAGTATTTT.

This chain uses TRBV14 with TRBJ2-6; a weak D match, TRBD1 (6 bases). The germline gives CDR1 SGHDN, CDR2 FVKESK. The CDR3 loop spans 15 amino acids. V was trimmed by 4 bases and J by 2 bases, leaving 9 bases between them. CDR3 in amino acids: CASSPHRAGANVLTF. Written as DNA, the CDR3 is TGTGCCAGCAGCCCGCACAGGGCTGGGGCCAACGTCCTGACTTTC.

This chain links TRBV11-3 with TRBJ1-1; weak D call: TRBD1 (6 bases). The CDR3 length is 14 residues. Trimming stripped 2 bases from V and 4 bases from J, with 11 bases between. CDR1 SGHNT and CDR2 YENEEA come from the germline V gene. CDR3 loop: CASSLSGQFTEAFF. As DNA, the CDR3 is TGTGCCAGCAGCTTATCCGGACAGTTCACTGAAGCTTTCTTT. The variable domain in full, with the rest retrieved from reference TRBV11-3 and TRBJ1-1, is EAGVVQSPRYKIIEKKQPVAFWCNPISGHNTLYWYLQNLGQGPELLIRYENEEAVDDSQLPKDRFSAERLKGVDSTLKIQPAELGDSAVYLCASSLSGQFTEAFFGQGTRLTVV.

This chain connects TRBV23-1 to TRBJ1-2; possibly TRBD1 for D (6 bases). TRBV23-1 is treated as an ORF (open reading frame) with a function not yet certain. V lost 7 bases, J lost 4 bases, and 19 bases lay in between. This CDR3 is 15 amino acids long. The CDR3 DNA follows: TGCGCCAGCACCCTACAAAGGGGGTTTGTCTATGGCTACACCTTC. It yields the protein CASTLQRGFVYGYTF.

In this sample, this clone turned up many times. The rearrangement joins TRBV6-4 to TRBJ2-7, with a tentative D call TRBD1 (5 bases). V lost 10 bases to trimming and J lost 0 bases, with 16 bases between them. This CDR3 is built from 14 residues. Germline V CDR1 and CDR2: MRHNA, SNTAGT. The CDR3 DNA follows: TGTGCCACCTCTAAGGGGCTTCCCTCCTACGAGCAGTACGTC. It specifies CATSKGLPSYEQYV.